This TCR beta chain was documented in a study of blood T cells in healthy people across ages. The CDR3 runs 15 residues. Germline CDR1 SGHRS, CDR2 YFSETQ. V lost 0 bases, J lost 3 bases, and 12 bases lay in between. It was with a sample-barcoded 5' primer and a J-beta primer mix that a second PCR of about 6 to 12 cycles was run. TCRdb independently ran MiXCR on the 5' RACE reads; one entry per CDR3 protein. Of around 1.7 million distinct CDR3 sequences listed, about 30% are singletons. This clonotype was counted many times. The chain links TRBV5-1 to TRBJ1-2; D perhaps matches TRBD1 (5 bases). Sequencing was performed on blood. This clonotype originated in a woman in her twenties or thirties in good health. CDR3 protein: CASSLDGARDYGYTF. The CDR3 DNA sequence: TGCGCCAGCAGCTTGGATGGGGCGCGGGACTATGGCTACACCTTC.